A selection of T cell receptor beta chains follows, all from one sample in a study of T cell repertoires in cytomegalovirus infection. TCRdb itself ran the reads through MiXCR, one entry per CDR3 protein. The top ten hold roughly 13% of the sample, which has 370,000 or so distinct CDR3 sequences, about 35% seen once. No cognate antigen is known for these TCRs. The starting material was cultured PBMCs, obtained from culture after CMV antigen stimulation. These receptors all come from a human donor in good health (CMV status not recorded). Some clones in this sample may be carry-over from other donors' samples. The CDR3 runs from the conserved cysteine through the conserved F or W. D genes are given only for firm matches. Clone sizes are given selectively: once, few, many, or a class where the clone is expanded.

TRBJ1-5	NA	TRBV27	NA	CASSPLGSNQPQHF	TGTGCCAGCAGTCCTTTAGGTAGCAATCAGCCCCAGCATTTT
TRBJ2-3	TRBD2	TRBV7-2	NA	CASSLVLLAGGPNTQYF	TGTGCCAGCAGCTTAGTTTTACTGGCGGGAGGGCCGAATACGCAGTATTTT
TRBJ1-4	NA	TRBV28	NA	CASSRTDLNEKLFF	TGTGCCAGCAGTCGGACGGACTTGAATGAAAAACTGTTTTTT
TRBJ2-2	NA	TRBV10-2	once	CASSEPRGRGPGELFF	TGCGCCAGCAGTGAGCCGAGGGGGCGGGGACCCGGGGAGCTGTTTTTT
TRBJ1-2	NA	TRBV4-1	NA	CASSQDRQKIHGYTF	TGCGCCAGCAGCCAAGATCGACAGAAGATTCATGGCTACACCTTC
TRBJ2-5	TRBD2	TRBV7-2	NA	CASSEGLAGVQETQYF	TGTGCCAGCAGCGAGGGACTAGCGGGAGTTCAAGAGACCCAGTACTTC
TRBJ2-5	TRBD1	TRBV28	many	CASSSGQQETQYF	TGTGCCAGCAGCTCGGGACAGCAAGAGACCCAGTACTTC
TRBJ2-1	NA	TRBV7-2	NA	CASRTLTGMIYEQFF	TGTGCCAGCAGGACCTTAACGGGAATGATTTATGAGCAGTTCTTC
TRBJ2-4	NA	TRBV7-6	many	CASSDPGRKNIQYF	TGTGCCAGCAGCGACCCGGGACGGAAAAACATTCAGTACTTC
TRBJ2-2	NA	TRBV7-8	NA	CASSPWQGGGELFF	TGTGCCAGCAGTCCGTGGCAGGGGGGCGGGGAGCTGTTTTTT
TRBJ2-3	TRBD2	TRBV7-2	few	CASSYGLAGAEDRDTQYF	TGTGCCAGCAGCTATGGACTAGCGGGAGCCGAGGACAGAGATACGCAGTATTTT
TRBJ2-2	NA	TRBV6-5	NA	CASSYSQGSGELFF	TGTGCCAGCAGTTACTCCCAGGGGAGCGGGGAGCTGTTTTTT
TRBJ2-7	TRBD2	TRBV6-5	few	CASSYSSPSGRDSYEQYF	TGTGCCAGCAGTTACTCGAGTCCTAGCGGGAGGGACTCCTACGAGCAGTACTTC
TRBJ2-2	NA	TRBV19	NA	CASSLTGAARGRAGELFF	TGTGCCAGTAGCCTGACAGGGGCCGCCAGGGGGAGGGCCGGGGAGCTGTTTTTT
TRBJ1-5	TRBD1	TRBV19	NA	CASSIRGLTQHF	TGTGCCAGTAGTATCAGGGGGCTGACCCAGCATTTT
TRBJ2-5	NA	TRBV6-5	few	CASSYSGEYQETQYF	TGTGCCAGCAGTTACTCGGGGGAGTACCAAGAGACCCAGTACTTC
TRBJ1-6	TRBD1	TRBV11-1	NA	CASSPKQTGVGSPLHF	TGTGCCAGCAGCCCAAAGCAGACAGGGGTTGGTTCACCCCTCCACTTT
TRBJ2-7	TRBD2	TRBV20-1	few	CSARDLQREKAYEQYF	TGCAGTGCTAGAGATCTTCAGCGGGAGAAGGCCTACGAGCAGTACTTC
TRBJ1-2	NA	TRBV2	NA	CASSDLPGRNNYGYTF	TGTGCCAGCAGTGATTTGCCCGGCCGAAACAACTATGGCTACACCTTC
TRBJ2-3	TRBD2	TRBV6-2/TRBV6-3	NA	CASRRLAGTDTQYF	TGTGCCAGCAGGAGACTAGCGGGAACAGATACGCAGTATTTT
TRBJ2-1	TRBD2	TRBV7-2	NA	CASSYPTSEDTYNEQFF	TGTGCCAGCAGCTACCCGACTAGCGAGGACACCTACAATGAGCAGTTCTTC
TRBJ2-1	TRBD2	TRBV11-2	few	CASYNLGGGSYNEQFF	TGTGCCAGCTATAACCTGGGGGGGGGGTCATACAATGAGCAGTTCTTC
TRBJ1-1	TRBD1	TRBV29-1	NA	CSDGGQGGTEAFF	TGCAGCGACGGAGGACAGGGGGGCACTGAAGCTTTCTTT
TRBJ2-1	NA	TRBV7-2	many	CASRYESYNEQFF	TGTGCCAGCAGATATGAGTCGTACAATGAGCAGTTCTTC
TRBJ1-1	TRBD1	TRBV6-2/TRBV6-3	NA	CASSRQGVNTEAFF	TGTGCCAGCAGCAGACAGGGGGTAAACACTGAAGCTTTCTTT
TRBJ2-7	TRBD1	TRBV6-2/TRBV6-3	once	CASTPLTGTGVGEQYF	TGTGCCAGCACCCCGCTCACCGGGACAGGGGTTGGCGAGCAGTACTTC
TRBJ2-1	TRBD2	TRBV6-8	NA	CASKTGTISSYNEQFF	TGTGCCAGCAAAACCGGGACTATTAGCTCCTACAATGAGCAGTTCTTC
TRBJ1-4	NA	TRBV7-9	NA	CASRLSTVNEKLFF	TGTGCCAGCAGATTATCGACTGTTAATGAAAAACTGTTTTTT
TRBJ2-1	NA	TRBV11-3	NA	CASSFGGGHYNEQFF	TGTGCCAGCAGCTTTGGGGGAGGCCACTACAATGAGCAGTTCTTC
TRBJ2-7	NA	TRBV7-4	NA	CASSPEGGSGAYEQYF	TGTGCCAGCAGCCCCGAGGGAGGTAGCGGAGCCTACGAGCAGTACTTC
TRBJ2-7	TRBD2	TRBV20-1	NA	CSARGFPPAGLVYEQYF	TGCAGTGCTAGAGGCTTCCCCCCAGCGGGACTTGTCTACGAGCAGTACTTC
TRBJ2-2	NA	TRBV7-6	NA	CATPQADTGELFF	TGTGCTACCCCGCAAGCGGACACCGGGGAGCTGTTTTTT
TRBJ2-1	NA	TRBV20-1	NA	CSAESFLEFSYNEQFF	TGCAGTGCCGAGAGCTTCTTGGAATTCTCCTACAATGAGCAGTTCTTC
TRBJ1-2	TRBD1	TRBV11-3	few	CASSPGTGGSGYGYTF	TGTGCCAGCAGCCCCGGGACAGGGGGCTCTGGCTATGGCTACACCTTC
TRBJ1-1	NA	TRBV7-2	NA	CASSLVLQGGTEAFF	TGTGCCAGCAGCTTAGTTTTACAGGGTGGGACTGAAGCTTTCTTT
TRBJ2-3	TRBD2	TRBV7-2	few	CASFGGLAGDFSTDTQYF	TGTGCCAGCTTCGGGGGACTAGCGGGCGACTTTAGCACAGATACGCAGTATTTT
TRBJ2-2	TRBD2	TRBV7-9	NA	CASSRAASGRTGELFF	TGTGCCAGCAGCCGCGCGGCTAGCGGTCGCACCGGGGAGCTGTTTTTT
TRBJ2-7	NA	TRBV7-2	many	CASSPSTRGWYEQYF	TGTGCCAGCAGCCCATCTACTCGGGGGTGGTACGAGCAGTACTTC
TRBJ1-4	NA	TRBV19	many	CASSPEAEKLFF	TGTGCCAGTAGTCCCGAGGCCGAAAAACTGTTTTTT
TRBJ2-5	NA	TRBV4-1	NA	CASSQSASGETQYF	TGCGCCAGCAGCCAGTCTGCATCCGGAGAGACCCAGTACTTC
TRBJ1-4	NA	TRBV6-1	few	CASSANDLGTLLFF	TGTGCCAGCAGCGCCAACGACCTCGGGACACTTCTGTTTTTT
TRBJ1-3	NA	TRBV7-1	NA	CASSDTGLSGNTIYF	TGTGCCAGCAGCGACACAGGACTCTCTGGAAACACCATATATTTT
TRBJ2-1	TRBD2	TRBV11-3	NA	CASSLGGLAGRNEQFF	TGTGCCAGCAGCTTAGGAGGACTAGCGGGGAGAAATGAGCAGTTCTTC
TRBJ2-5	NA	TRBV7-8	NA	CASSTARETQYF	TGTGCCAGCAGCACGGCAAGGGAGACCCAGTACTTC
TRBJ2-5	TRBD1	TRBV28	NA	CASSLADRGLRTQYF	TGTGCCAGCAGTTTAGCAGACAGGGGGCTTCGGACCCAGTACTTC
TRBJ2-1	NA	TRBV7-2	few	CASSNQINEQFF	TGTGCCAGCAGCAACCAGATCAATGAGCAGTTCTTC
TRBJ2-1	TRBD2	TRBV7-3	few	CASSFDGLAVEQFF	TGTGCCAGCAGCTTCGATGGCCTAGCGGTTGAGCAGTTCTTC
TRBJ2-2	NA	TRBV5-1	NA	CASSLVAGATGELFF	TGCGCCAGCAGCTTGGTTGCGGGGGCGACCGGGGAGCTGTTTTTT
TRBJ1-2	NA	TRBV6-1	NA	CASSSPWDGYTF	TGTGCCAGCAGTTCCCCTTGGGATGGCTACACCTTC
TRBJ2-7	NA	TRBV7-6	NA	CASSPPLGDSYEQYF	TGTGCCAGCAGCCCCCCCCTCGGGGACTCCTACGAGCAGTACTTC
TRBJ2-1	NA	TRBV4-1	NA	CASSQTPSEAQYREQFF	TGCGCCAGCAGCCAGACGCCGTCAGAGGCGCAATACAGGGAGCAGTTCTTC
TRBJ2-2	NA	TRBV19	few	CASRTERGGGELFF	TGTGCCAGTAGAACCGAGAGGGGTGGCGGGGAGCTGTTTTTT
TRBJ1-5	NA	TRBV4-1	few	CASSHPKGAGVNQPQHF	TGCGCCAGCAGCCACCCCAAAGGGGCAGGGGTGAATCAGCCCCAGCATTTT
TRBJ1-5	NA	TRBV27	NA	CASRQGLRDQPQHF	TGTGCCAGCAGGCAGGGGCTGAGGGATCAGCCCCAGCATTTT
TRBJ2-3	TRBD2	TRBV27	many	CASSARTSGLGVTDTQYF	TGTGCCAGCAGTGCCCGGACTAGCGGGCTTGGGGTGACAGATACGCAGTATTTT